Sequencing of this TCR beta chain was carried out in a study of CD8+CD57+ T cells in acquired aplastic anemia. Study-level background: Mean DNA quantity obtained from sorted CD4+ and CD8+ cells was around 3.2 ug. General study points: No significant difference in CD8+ Simpson's diversity was found between patients and controls.

This clonotype was detected ten times or more. The antigen remains unidentified. Both TCR beta VDJ combination and CDR3 sequence profiling were carried out. Genomic DNA was the template for this profiling. Each CDR3 protein is one row after TCRdb ran MiXCR on the reads. The sample has 180,000 or so distinct CDR3 sequences, less than 50% seen once. Only patients with CD8+CD57+ cell expansion on flow cytometry were chosen for sequencing. The sequence was obtained from a human donor with aplastic anemia. The sample consisted of sorted CD4+, CD8+, or CD8+CD57+ T cells (not recorded which) from PBMCs.

CDR3 coding DNA: TGTGCCAGCAGTGAAGCCAGGCTCAATCAGCCCCAGCATTTT. It is translated as CASSEARLNQPQHF. The chain uses TRBV2 and TRBJ1-5; D unresolved. The CDR3 has 14 amino acids. The V and J ends lost 0 bases and 3 bases respectively, with 6 bases between them. The germline gives CDR1 SNHLY, CDR2 FYNNEI. The full variable domain, with the rest looked up from reference TRBV2 and TRBJ1-5, is EPEVTQTPSHQVTQMGQEVILRCVPISNHLYFYWYRQILGQKVEFLVSFYNNEISEKSEIFDDQFSVERPDGSNFTLKIRSTKLEDSAMYFCASSEARLNQPQHFGDGTRLSIL.